This TCR beta chain was documented in a study of blood T cell repertoires in COVID-19. Study information: The United States, Italy and Spain provided the acute and convalescent COVID-19 samples.

TCRdb's copy holds only in-frame clones and misses some; the assay was immunoSEQ multiplex PCR. The table records about 190,000 clones, less than 85% of them present only once. The ends lost 7 bases at V and 1 base at J; junction bases unmatched: 5. Germline-derived CDR1 and CDR2 are WSHSY and SAAADI. This CDR3 region has 14 residues. This clone appeared many times. The sequence was collected from a woman in her thirties who had recovered from COVID-19. The sequenced material came from PBMCs or T cells enriched from blood (not recorded which). The chain employs TRBV10-2 and TRBJ2-3; 7 bases line up with TRBD1. The CDR3 DNA sequence: TGCGCCAGCAATCGACAGGGTGGCACAGATACGCAGTATTTT. Its protein product is CASNRQGGTDTQYF.